This TCR beta chain was recovered during a study of blood T cell repertoires in COVID-19. Background on the study: Acute and convalescent COVID-19 samples came from the United States, Italy and Spain. T cells, B-cell-depleted T cells, or PBMCs provided the cDNA or gDNA that served as material.

In the authors' workflow: How many nucleated cells were present was estimated from reference gene primer amplification. The data were produced by immunoSEQ multiplex PCR, yet TCRdb's version contains in-frame clones alone and is incomplete. V and J calls and clone size are those listed in that table; D and trimming were worked out from the DNA. Altogether about 140,000 clones are present, 84% being singletons, with the ten largest covering around 3.2%. The CDR3 totals 16 residues. Germline lookup yields CDR1 SGHRS and CDR2 YFSETQ. The ends were cut back, 4 bases at V and 6 bases at J, with 19 bases in the middle.

The V call is TRBV5-1, the J call TRBJ1-4; D perhaps matches TRBD1 (5 bases). This TCR derives from a woman between 50 and 59 years old with acute COVID-19. Sequences were obtained from PBMCs or T cells enriched from blood (not recorded which). Written as DNA, the CDR3 is TGCGCCAGCAGCGGGGGGACGGGACCTTTGGATGAAAAACTGTTTTTT. Amino acids: CASSGGTGPLDEKLFF.